This is a list of T cell receptor beta chains from one sample in a study of PD-1 blockade in mismatch repair-deficient tumors. Data came from immunoSEQ multiplex PCR; TCRdb stores just in-frame clones and leaves some out. The repertoire holds some 100,000 clones, with 70% to 85% as singletons. Sequencing was performed on peripheral blood, taken about eight months after starting pembrolizumab. The receptors here all came from an adult with mismatch repair-deficient cancer. The CDR3 runs from the conserved cysteine through the conserved F or W. D genes are given only for firm matches. A clone size is listed for some rows: how often the clone was seen (once, few, many), or a class if it is expanded.

clone size	D gene	V gene	J gene	CDR3 DNA	CDR3 protein
.	.	TRBV6-5	TRBJ1-5	TGTGCCAGCAGCCCCGACAGGAATCAGCCCCAGCATTTT	CASSPDRNQPQHF
.	.	TRBV27	TRBJ2-7	TGTGCCAGCAGTTTAGGGTCCGGGGACGAGCAGTACTTC	CASSLGSGDEQYF
.	TRBD2	TRBV10-3	TRBJ2-1	TGTGCCATCACCGAGCGGGGGGCAGGCTACAATGAGCAGTTCTTC	CAITERGAGYNEQFF
.	TRBD2	TRBV11-1	TRBJ2-5	TGTGCCAGCAGTTCGGGACTAGCGGGAGGGAAAGAGACCCAGTACTTC	CASSSGLAGGKETQYF
.	.	TRBV7-9	TRBJ2-3	TGTGCCAGCAGCTCCGGCTATTCGGGAGATACGCAGTATTTT	CASSSGYSGDTQYF
few	.	TRBV7-6	TRBJ1-3	TGTGCCAGCAGCTTTGGCCAGGGAGGGAACGGAAACACCATATATTTT	CASSFGQGGNGNTIYF
.	.	TRBV4-1	TRBJ2-1	TGCGCCAGCAGCCATGGCAATGAGCAGTTCTTC	CASSHGNEQFF
.	TRBD1	TRBV9	TRBJ2-5	TGTGCCAGCAGCCTCGGGACAGGGGGCCGGGAGACCCAGTACTTC	CASSLGTGGRETQYF
.	TRBD2	TRBV5-1	TRBJ2-7	TGCGCCAGCAGCCTACTCGGACTAGCGGGAGGCTTTCTCGAGCAGTACTTC	CASSLLGLAGGFLEQYF
.	.	TRBV6-5	TRBJ2-5	TGTGCCAGCAGTTACTCGAGGCCGCCGGGGGAGACCCAGTACTTC	CASSYSRPPGETQYF
.	TRBD2	TRBV10-1	TRBJ2-1	TGCGCCAGCAGTGGGGCCTGGACTAGCGGATCCCCGGACTACAATGAGCAGTTCTTC	CASSGAWTSGSPDYNEQFF
.	.	TRBV4-3	TRBJ2-5	TGCGCCAGCAGCTCAGGGACTTGGGAGACCCAGTACTTC	CASSSGTWETQYF
.	.	TRBV4-1	TRBJ2-2	TGCGCCAGCAGTCTACGGGCGTTCTCGAGCGGGAACACCGGGGAGCTGTTTTTT	CASSLRAFSSGNTGELFF
.	TRBD1	TRBV30	TRBJ2-7	TGTGCCTGGAGTGTACTGTTCGGACAGGGCTCCTACGAGCAGTACTTC	CAWSVLFGQGSYEQYF
.	TRBD2	TRBV9	TRBJ2-1	TGTGCCAGCAGCGTGGGATTAGCGGGACGCGAGCAGTTCTTC	CASSVGLAGREQFF
.	TRBD1	TRBV6-5	TRBJ2-7	TGTGCCAGCAGTTTACAGGGGGCCGGGGGGGAGCAGTACTTC	CASSLQGAGGEQYF
.	TRBD2	TRBV15	TRBJ2-7	TGTGCCACCAGCAGAGACCCGGGACTAGCCTACGAGCAGTACTTC	CATSRDPGLAYEQYF
.	TRBD1	TRBV7-8	TRBJ1-5	TGTGCCAGCAGTTTAACACAGGGGTACAATCAGCCCCAGCATTTT	CASSLTQGYNQPQHF